This TCR beta chain originates from a study of Ad26.COV2.S vaccination and SARS-CoV-2 variants. Sample treatment: some 20 received Ad26.COV2.S at low or high dose, single or two shots; roughly 5 received placebo; per-sample allocation not given. Day 63 after the first injection of vaccine or placebo was the sampling time. Measured with immunoSEQ multiplex PCR; TCRdb has only the in-frame clones, and not every one. This sample has hundreds of thousands of clones, with 75% to 90% found just once. The CDR3 consists of 10 residues. V lost 4 bases and J 6 bases, leaving 2 bases between the germline ends. Looked up from germline, CDR1 is KGHSH and CDR2 is LQKENI.

The chain combines TRBV18 with TRBJ2-3; no reliable D call. Material: peripheral blood, obtained in a trial of Ad26.COV2.S vaccine versus placebo. This clonotype was obtained from a person aged 18 to 59 who received the Ad26.COV2.S COVID-19 vaccine or a placebo. CDR3 region: CASSRDTQYF. DNA for the CDR3: TGTGCCAGCTCACGGGATACGCAGTATTTT. Based on the CDR3 plus reference TRBV18 and TRBJ2-3, the full variable domain is NAGVMQNPRHLVRRRGQEARLRCSPMKGHSHVYWYRQLPEEGLKFMVYLQKENIIDESGMPKERFSAEFPKEGPSILRIQQVVRGDSAAYFCASSRDTQYFGPGTRLTVL.